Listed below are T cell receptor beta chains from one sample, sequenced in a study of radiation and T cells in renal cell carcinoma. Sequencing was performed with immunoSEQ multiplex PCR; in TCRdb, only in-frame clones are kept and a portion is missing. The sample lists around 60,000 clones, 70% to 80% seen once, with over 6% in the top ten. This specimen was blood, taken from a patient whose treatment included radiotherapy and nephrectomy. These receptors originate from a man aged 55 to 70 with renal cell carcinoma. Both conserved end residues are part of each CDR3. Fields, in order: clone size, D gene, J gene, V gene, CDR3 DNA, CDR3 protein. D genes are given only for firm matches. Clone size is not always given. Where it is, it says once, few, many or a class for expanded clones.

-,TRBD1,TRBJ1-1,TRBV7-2,TGTGCCAGCAGCCTTCGACAGGGCGGCGCTTTCTTT,CASSLRQGGAFF
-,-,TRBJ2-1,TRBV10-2,TGCGCCAGCACCCTCTACCGGAACAATGAGCAGTTCTTC,CASTLYRNNEQFF
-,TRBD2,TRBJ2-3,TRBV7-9,TGTGCCACCGGGCGGGGGGGCTTGGATACGCAGTATTTT,CATGRGGLDTQYF
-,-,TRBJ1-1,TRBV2,TGTGCCAGCATAACGGGGTTCGACACTGAAGCTTTCTTT,CASITGFDTEAFF
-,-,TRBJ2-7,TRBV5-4,TGTGCCAGCAGCAATAAGACTAACCCCTACGAGCAGTACTTC,CASSNKTNPYEQYF
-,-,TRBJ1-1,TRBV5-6,TGTGCCAGCATCCAGGGCACGAACACTGAAGCTTTCTTT,CASIQGTNTEAFF
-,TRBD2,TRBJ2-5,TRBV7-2,TGTGCCAGCAGCTCCCTACTAGCGGGAGGGGAGACCCAGTACTTC,CASSSLLAGGETQYF
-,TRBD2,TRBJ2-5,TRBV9,TGTGCCAGCAGCTTTGAACCGGGACTAGGACAAGAGACCCAGTACTTC,CASSFEPGLGQETQYF
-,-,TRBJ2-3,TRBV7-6,TGTGCCAGCAGCTTACGGCAGACTAGCACAGATACGCAGTATTTT,CASSLRQTSTDTQYF
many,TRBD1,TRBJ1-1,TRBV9,TGTGCCAGCAGCGGGATTCTTGGACAGGGGGATAACACTGAAGCTTTCTTT,CASSGILGQGDNTEAFF
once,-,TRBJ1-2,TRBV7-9,TGTGCCAGCAGCTTAGATCTGGTATTAGAAGGCTACACCTTC,CASSLDLVLEGYTF
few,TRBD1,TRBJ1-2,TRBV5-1,TGCGCCAGCAGCGCCGACAGGGGATCGCCTAACTATGGCTACACCTTC,CASSADRGSPNYGYTF
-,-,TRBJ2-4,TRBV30,TGTGCCTGGAGTGTACGAGGGGGTCAAAACATTCAGTACTTC,CAWSVRGGQNIQYF